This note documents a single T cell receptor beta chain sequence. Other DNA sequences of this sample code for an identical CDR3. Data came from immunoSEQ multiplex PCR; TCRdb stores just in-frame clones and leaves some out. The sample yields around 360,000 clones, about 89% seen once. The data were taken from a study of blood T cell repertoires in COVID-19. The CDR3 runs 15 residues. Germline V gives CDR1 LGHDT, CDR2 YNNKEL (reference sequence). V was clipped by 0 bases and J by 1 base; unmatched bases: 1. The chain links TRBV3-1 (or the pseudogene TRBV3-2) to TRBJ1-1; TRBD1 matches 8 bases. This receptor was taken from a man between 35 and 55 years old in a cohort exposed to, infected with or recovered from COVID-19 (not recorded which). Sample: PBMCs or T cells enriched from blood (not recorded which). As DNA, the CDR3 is TGTGCCAGCAGCCAAGAGGGGACAGGGAACACTGAAGCTTTCTTT. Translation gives CASSQEGTGNTEAFF.